The source of this T cell receptor beta chain is a study of blood T cell repertoires in COVID-19. Whole-study context: T cells, B-cell-depleted T cells, or PBMCs supplied cDNA or gDNA.

Trimming took 3 bases from V and 4 from J; bases not matched to a gene: 6. The germline V gene has CDR1 SGDLS and CDR2 YYNGEE. CDR3 length: 14 amino acids. The method was immunoSEQ multiplex PCR; TCRdb's version includes in-frame clones alone and lacks a portion of them. The sample has about 270,000 clones, approximately 81% seen once. This receptor was taken from a woman under 30 with acute or convalescent COVID-19. Specimen: peripheral blood. The chain combines TRBV9 with TRBJ1-1; TRBD1 aligns across 7 bases. The CDR3 protein is CASSGDRAVTEAFF. Here the CDR3 DNA reads TGTGCCAGCAGCGGTGACAGGGCGGTCACTGAAGCTTTCTTT.